This TCR beta chain emerged from a study of blood T cells in healthy people across ages. It was 8 to 10 milliliters of peripheral blood that were drawn from each donor. Broader study findings: Estimates drawn from one million T cells were deemed to understate diversity.

In its sample, this clonotype was seen many times. Its antigen is unidentified. CDR1 is SGDLS, CDR2 YYNGEE, per germline. This CDR3 contains 15 residues. The V gene lost 0 bases and the J gene lost 1 base, with 5 bases spanning the gap. Combining a sample-barcoded 5' primer with a J-beta primer mix, a second PCR ran for roughly 6 to 12 cycles. TCRdb called the 5' RACE reads again in MiXCR, with one record for every CDR3 protein. This table holds 730,000 or so distinct CDR3 sequences, 40% to 45% found once. The sequence came from an elderly man in good health. The chain recombines TRBV9 with TRBJ2-6; D is unclear. Sequencing input: blood. The CDR3, as DNA: TGTGCCAGCAGCGTAGTTAGTTCTGGGGCCAACGTCCTGACTTTC. Translated: CASSVVSSGANVLTF.